Below, one T cell receptor beta chain is given with its context. This sample was taken from a study of PD-L1 blockade in urothelial cancer. Study in general: Atezolizumab therapy began for patients in the mid-2010s, dosed at 1,200 mg intravenously every 3 weeks. As for prior chemotherapy regimens, patients had received 0 to 3.

Trimming left V 5 bases short and J 4 bases short, with 18 bases between. CDR3 length equals 16 residues. Germline V gene sequence: CDR1 SEHNR, CDR2 FQNEAQ (reference sequence). The investigators introduced synthetic TCR analog templates into each PCR as spikes. Method: immunoSEQ multiplex PCR; TCRdb's copy keeps in-frame clones and lacks some. The sample gives some 35,000 clones, approximately 83% of which show up once; less than 20% is in the top ten. The chain carries TRBV7-9 and TRBJ2-1; a weak D match, TRBD2 (6 bases). The input for sequencing was PBMCs, taken around atezolizumab (anti-PD-L1) treatment. The receptor comes from a man in his 60s with urothelial cancer. This chain's CDR3 is CASSPGEGRRYNEQFF. Written as DNA, the CDR3 is TGTGCCAGCAGCCCCGGGGAAGGGAGGAGATACAATGAGCAGTTCTTC.